This T cell receptor (beta chain) is drawn from a study of OX40 agonist ivuxolimab in advanced cancers. Libraries were prepared by immunoSEQ multiplex PCR; TCRdb keeps only in-frame clonotypes and omits some of them. The sample carries 35,000 to 55,000 clones, 80% recorded once. This receptor was taken from an adult with an advanced solid tumor such as melanoma, head and neck, liver or kidney cancer. This material consisted of CD4+ or CD8+ T cells sorted from blood, taken in a trial of the OX40 agonist ivuxolimab.

DNA of the CDR3: TGTGCCAGCAGCTTACTAGCGGGAGTCGTCACCGGGGAGCTGTTTTTT. It specifies CASSLLAGVVTGELFF. This chain connects TRBV7-2 to TRBJ2-2; 10 bases align to TRBD2. CDR1 is SGHTA and CDR2 is FQGNSA in the germline V gene. After removal of 2 bases from V and 4 bases from J, the junction contained 4 bases not matched to a gene. The CDR3 length is 16 residues.